One and the same sample provided the 7 T cell receptor beta chains below, sequenced in a study of T cell responses to AZD1222 COVID-19 vaccine. Sequencing used immunoSEQ multiplex PCR; TCRdb keeps in-frame clones, though not all of them. This sample has 70,000 or so clones, with approximately 85% found just once. This specimen consisted of peripheral blood, obtained on day 0 of MenACWY control vaccination. These receptor sequences come from an adult in good health.

This clone was picked up a small number of times. The CDR3 nucleotides are TGTGCCAGCAGTAGCAGGGTAGGGAACCGCGGACCCTCTGGAAACACCATATATTTT. It specifies CASSSRVGNRGPSGNTIYF. V is TRBV7-8 and J is TRBJ1-3; tentatively, D is TRBD1 (5 bases). The germline V and J ends were trimmed by 6 bases and 0 bases, with 24 bases remaining between them. Germline V CDR1 and CDR2: SGHVS, FQNEAQ. The CDR3 spans 19 residues.

The chain couples TRBV28 to TRBJ1-2, with 8 bases matching TRBD1. In germline, CDR1 is MDHEN, CDR2 SYDVKM. J was trimmed by 3 bases and V by 5 bases; bases with no gene match: 8. This CDR3 comprises 15 residues. The chain's CDR3 is CASSSPGQADYGYTF. In nucleotides, the CDR3 is TGTGCCAGCAGTAGTCCGGGACAGGCCGACTATGGCTACACCTTC.

The chain employs TRBV14 and TRBJ2-2; 8 bases align to TRBD2. The CDR3 totals 15 residues. V lost 4 bases and J lost 5; bases outside the gene matches: 6. Per the germline V gene, CDR1 is SGHDN and CDR2 is FVKESK. CDR3 sequence: CASSRLAPGTGELFF. The CDR3 bases are TGTGCCAGCAGCCGACTAGCGCCGGGAACCGGGGAGCTGTTTTTT.

The chain carries TRBV6-5 and TRBJ2-1; D is undetermined. Germline V CDR1 and CDR2: MNHEY, SVGAGI. Trimming shortened V by 2 bases and J by 0 bases, and 8 bases separated the two germline ends. This CDR3 region has 15 residues. The CDR3 loop is CASSYGSSSYNEQFF. The CDR3 DNA sequence: TGTGCCAGCAGTTACGGAAGCAGCTCCTACAATGAGCAGTTCTTC.

This clone was seen just once. This chain links TRBV5-8 with TRBJ2-1; TRBD1 matches 9 bases. V lost 2 bases to trimming and J lost 2 bases; unmatched junction nucleotides: 2. CDR3 length equals 15 residues. CDR1 is SGHTS, CDR2 YDEGEE, per germline. For the CDR3, the DNA is TGTGCCAGCAGCTTCGGACAGGGGACCTACAATGAGCAGTTCTTC. Translating gives CASSFGQGTYNEQFF.

V gene TRBV2 combines with J gene TRBJ2-2; no definite D call. Germline CDR1 is SNHLY and CDR2 is FYNNEI. The CDR3 loop spans 13 amino acids. Trimming removed 5 bases from V and 2 bases from J, with 6 bases in between. The CDR3 region is CASSPPNTGELFF. In nucleotides, the CDR3 is TGTGCCAGCAGTCCACCAAACACCGGGGAGCTGTTTTTT.

This chain connects TRBV6-5 to TRBJ2-7; D is undetermined. The germline V and J ends were trimmed by 3 bases and 4 bases, with 10 bases remaining between them. From germline, CDR1 is MNHEY and CDR2 SVGAGI. This CDR3 has 13 residues. The CDR3 sequence: CASSYEDGYEQYF. For the CDR3, the DNA is TGTGCCAGCAGTTATGAAGACGGATACGAGCAGTACTTC.